The clone carrying this T cell receptor beta chain was seen more than once but under ten times. In the original analysis: Scientists estimated how many nucleated cells there were by amplifying reference gene primers. Sequencing was performed with immunoSEQ multiplex PCR; in TCRdb, only in-frame clones are kept and a portion is missing. V, J and clone size are those of that table, while D and trimming were read from the DNA. The sample contains about 23,000 clones, roughly 90% of which appear only once. This sample is part of a study of blood T cell repertoires in COVID-19. Across the study: The United States, Italy and Spain supplied acute and convalescent COVID-19 samples. Sources were T cells, B-cell-depleted T cells, or PBMCs; the material itself was cDNA or gDNA.

The receptor was derived from a human donor with acute or convalescent COVID-19. The donor label of this sample is uncertain. The specimen sequenced was peripheral blood.

The CDR3 reads CASSLNPRYGRETQYF. The CDR3 region has the DNA TGTGCCAGCAGCTTAAACCCTCGATATGGGAGGGAGACCCAGTACTTC. The rearrangement links TRBV7-8 to TRBJ2-5, with a tentative D call TRBD2 (6 bases). The CDR3 sequence is 16 residues long. The germline V and J ends were trimmed by 2 bases and 5 bases, with 18 bases remaining between them. Per germline, CDR1 SGHVS and CDR2 FQNEAQ.